This note documents a single T cell receptor (beta chain) sequence. These data come from a study of blood T cell repertoires in COVID-19. About the research overall: T cells, B-cell-depleted T cells, or PBMCs supplied cDNA or gDNA.

Germline lookup yields CDR1 SGDLS and CDR2 YYNGEE. The CDR3 has 13 amino acids. The V end lost 0 bases, the J end lost 2 bases, and 5 bases lay between the germline ends. Original analysis: Using reference gene primer amplification, nucleated cell counts were estimated. Clones were sequenced by immunoSEQ multiplex PCR, and TCRdb holds only the in-frame ones, with some missing. Clone size and V and J calls were adopted from that table, with D and trimming inferred from the DNA. The sample consists of about 140,000 clones, about 86% of them appearing once. This clonotype was sampled from a woman in her sixties or seventies with active or convalescent COVID-19. This chain joins TRBV9 and TRBJ1-2; D call uncertain. Sequencing was done on a sample of peripheral blood. Here the CDR3 reads CASSVAENYGYTF. Written as DNA, the CDR3 is TGTGCCAGCAGCGTAGCGGAGAACTATGGCTACACCTTC.